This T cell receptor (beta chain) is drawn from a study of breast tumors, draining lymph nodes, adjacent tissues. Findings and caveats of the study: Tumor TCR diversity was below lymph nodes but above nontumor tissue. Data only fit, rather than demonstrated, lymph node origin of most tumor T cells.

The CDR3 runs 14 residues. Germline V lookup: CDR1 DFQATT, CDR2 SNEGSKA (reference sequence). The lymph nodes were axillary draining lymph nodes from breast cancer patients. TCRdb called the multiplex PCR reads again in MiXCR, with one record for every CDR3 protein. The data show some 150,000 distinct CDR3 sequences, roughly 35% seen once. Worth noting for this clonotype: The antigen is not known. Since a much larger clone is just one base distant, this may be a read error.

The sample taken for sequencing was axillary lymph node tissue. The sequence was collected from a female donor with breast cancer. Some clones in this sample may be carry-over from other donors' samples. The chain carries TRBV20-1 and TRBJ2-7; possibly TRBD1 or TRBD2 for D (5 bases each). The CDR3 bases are TGCAGTGCCCGCCACCGGGACCTTTCCTCCGAGCAGTACTTC. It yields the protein CSARHRDLSSEQYF.